Listed below are T cell receptor beta chains from one sample, sequenced in a study of graft-versus-host responses after intestinal transplantation. TCRdb's table, derived via immunoSEQ multiplex PCR, lists solely in-frame clones and lacks some. Of tens of thousands of clones listed, about four fifths were seen once; the top ten hold around 3.2%. Sequences were derived from PBMCs, sampled more than 950 days after transplant. These receptors were obtained from a human patient who received an intestinal transplant, so some T cells may come from the graft donor. CDR3s include the opening cysteine and the closing phenylalanine or tryptophan. The D gene is left open where the match is weak. The listing skips clone size in some rows; elsewhere it reads once, few, many or a size class.

TRBJ2-7 | TRBV13 | - | - | CASSHLGLGGVGYEQYF | TGTGCCAGCAGCCATCTAGGCCTGGGGGGAGTAGGCTACGAGCAGTACTTC
TRBJ2-3 | TRBV6-4 | - | - | CASSAQGGATQYF | TGTGCCAGCAGTGCTCAGGGGGGGGCCACGCAGTATTTT
TRBJ2-1 | TRBV19 | TRBD2 | - | CASSTSGGVRGNEQFF | TGTGCCAGTAGTACAAGCGGGGGGGTGAGGGGCAATGAGCAGTTCTTC
TRBJ1-5 | TRBV6-1 | - | few | CASRPGGNQPQHF | TGTGCCAGCAGACCGGGGGGCAATCAGCCCCAGCATTTT
TRBJ1-1 | TRBV5-8 | - | - | CASRLIDRLHTEAFF | TGTGCCAGCAGACTTATTGACAGGTTGCACACTGAAGCTTTCTTT
TRBJ2-7 | TRBV5-6 | TRBD2 | - | CASSLRTSGGATQYF | TGTGCCAGCAGCTTGCGGACTAGCGGGGGGGCGACGCAGTACTTC
TRBJ2-1 | TRBV7-2 | - | few | CASSSPVHNEQFF | TGTGCCAGCAGCTCACCTGTCCACAATGAGCAGTTCTTC
TRBJ2-2 | TRBV6-4 | TRBD2 | few | CASSDGGGAGELFF | TGTGCCAGCAGTGACGGCGGGGGGGCCGGGGAGCTGTTTTTT
TRBJ2-7 | TRBV6-5 | TRBD2 | few | CAAKVGGASYEQYF | TGTGCCGCTAAGGTCGGGGGGGCCTCCTACGAGCAGTACTTC
TRBJ1-1 | TRBV4-1 | - | - | CASSLTPSRDTEAFF | TGCGCCAGCAGCCTCACACCCTCAAGAGACACTGAAGCTTTCTTT
TRBJ1-1 | TRBV11-2 | - | - | CASSPMIGTEAFF | TGTGCCAGCAGCCCTATGATCGGCACTGAAGCTTTCTTT
TRBJ1-4 | TRBV19 | - | - | CASSIGPKGHEEKLFF | TGTGCCAGTAGTATTGGCCCGAAGGGGCACGAAGAAAAACTGTTTTTT
TRBJ1-2 | TRBV5-4 | - | - | CASSLEPRLTVIYGYTF | TGTGCCAGCAGCCTCGAGCCTAGGCTTACCGTTATCTATGGCTACACCTTC
TRBJ1-2 | TRBV6-1 | - | - | CASSVVTSNYGYTF | TGTGCCAGCAGTGTTGTCACGTCTAACTATGGCTACACCTTC
TRBJ2-7 | TRBV5-5 | - | - | CASSLGVYEQYF | TGTGCCAGCAGCTTGGGAGTCTACGAGCAGTACTTC